The sequence of this T cell receptor beta chain was determined in a study of T cell responses to AZD1222 COVID-19 vaccine. About the study: Pooled in the analysis were second doses at about 4 or about 12 weeks. Study-level findings and limits: The study identified only a handful of AZD1222 recipients as seropositive at baseline. Vaccination with two AZD1222 doses was followed by a rise in Spike-specific TCR breadth and depth.

About this clone: Its antigen is currently unknown.

Repertoires were generated with immunoSEQ multiplex PCR, while TCRdb's copy carries only in-frame clones and drops some. The profile covers some 180,000 clones, with roughly 88% appearing a single time and 0.4% to 0.5% taken by the ten largest. The V gene's germline CDR1 is MNHEY and CDR2 SVGAGI. With 5 bases removed from V and 4 bases from J, the gap between germline ends came to 14 bases. The CDR3 sequence is 14 residues long. The chain joins TRBV6-5 to TRBJ1-2; the D is unclear. Here the sequenced sample was peripheral blood, taken on day 0 of AZD1222 vaccination. This TCR was sampled from an adult in good health. The chain's CDR3 is CASSKREDLYGYTF. DNA of the CDR3: TGTGCCAGCAGTAAACGTGAGGACCTCTATGGCTACACCTTC.